These 5 T cell receptor beta chains came from one sample sequenced in a study of blood T cell repertoires in COVID-19. This table comes from immunoSEQ multiplex PCR, and its TCRdb copy is limited to in-frame clones, with some not included. The data show around 300,000 clones, 70% to 90% seen once. Specimen: peripheral blood. The receptors originated from a young woman with COVID-19, enrolled during active disease.

The chain couples TRBV28 to TRBJ2-1; D is perhaps TRBD2 (6 bases). V gave up 4 bases and J gave up 3 bases, with 13 bases separating them. The CDR3 has 15 residues. CDR1 and CDR2 (germline): MDHEN, SYDVKM. Written as DNA, the CDR3 is TGTGCCAGCAGTTCATGGCGGGGAATCTACAATGAGCAGTTCTTC. Its translation: CASSSWRGIYNEQFF.

CDR3 in amino acids: CASNWGTGVPGELFF. Written as DNA, the CDR3 is TGTGCCAGCAATTGGGGGACAGGGGTACCCGGGGAGCTGTTTTTT. The chain employs TRBV28 and TRBJ2-2; TRBD1 matches at 10 bases. Germline CDR1 reads MDHEN; CDR2 reads SYDVKM. The CDR3 has 15 residues. V was pared by 7 bases and J by 6 bases, with 8 bases of the junction left unmatched.

The chain links TRBV2 to TRBJ2-3; 8 positions agree with TRBD2. The V segment lost 4 bases and the J segment 0 bases; nucleotides outside the gene matches: 6. Germline V gene sequence: CDR1 SNHLY, CDR2 FYNNEI. This CDR3 has 16 residues. The CDR3 protein is CASSVPSGGSTDTQYF. CDR3 bases: TGTGCCAGCAGTGTACCGAGCGGGGGAAGCACAGATACGCAGTATTTT.

J is TRBJ2-1 and V is TRBV12-3 or TRBV12-4, with D unresolved. The CDR3 consists of 12 residues. Trimming pared 1 base from V and 6 bases from J, leaving 4 bases between. CDR3 protein: CASSLGSNEQFF. The CDR3 nucleotides read TGTGCCAGCAGTTTAGGTAGCAATGAGCAGTTCTTC.

This clone was seen just once. V gene TRBV6-1 combines with J gene TRBJ2-1, with D unclear. Looked up from germline, CDR1 is MNHNS and CDR2 is SASEGT. Trimming removed 3 bases from V and 4 bases from J, with 13 bases in between. The CDR3 extends over 15 amino acids. CDR3 residues: CASSDFGRSYNEQFF. The DNA for the CDR3 is TGTGCCAGCAGTGATTTTGGTAGATCTTACAATGAGCAGTTCTTC.